These 6 T cell receptor beta chains originate from one sample sequenced in a study of vaccination effects on CD4 cells after COVID-19. ViraFEST used viral peptide pools to expand antigen-specific CD4+ T cells before sequencing. An approximately ten-day culture period preceded the isolation of CD4+ T cells. Each vaccine recipient was nucleocapsid antibody negative and had no prior SARS-CoV-2 infection. Method: immunoSEQ multiplex PCR; TCRdb's copy keeps in-frame clones and lacks some. The repertoire holds fewer than 25,000 clones, around 68% seen once, with around 10% in the top ten. No antigen has been identified for these receptors. The specimen comprised CD4+ T cells from PBMCs cultured with HCoV-NL63 spike peptides, sampled before COVID-19 vaccination. The receptors stem from a human donor who received a COVID-19 vaccine.

V and J are TRBV2 and TRBJ2-2; TRBD1 aligns across 11 bases. The CDR3 extends over 15 amino acids. CDR1 and CDR2 (germline): SNHLY, FYNNEI. J gave up 5 bases and V 6 bases, and 5 bases lay outside the gene matches. The CDR3 loop reads CASRPWDRGTGELFF. CDR3 nucleotide sequence: TGTGCCAGCAGGCCTTGGGACAGGGGGACCGGGGAGCTGTTTTTT.

This chain joins TRBV24-1 and TRBJ2-1; D unresolved. The V end lost 4 bases, the J end lost 0 bases, and 9 bases lay between the germline ends. CDR3 length equals 15 residues. CDR1 is KGHDR, CDR2 SFDVKD, per germline. The CDR3 nucleotides read TGTGCCACCAGTGAGCATTTTAGCTCCTACAATGAGCAGTTCTTC. Translation: CATSEHFSSYNEQFF.

This clone was seen a few times. This sequence joins TRBV2 and TRBJ2-7; D gene uncertain. The V end was cut by 4 bases, the J end by 2 bases, with 12 bases between. Looked up from germline, CDR1 is SNHLY and CDR2 is FYNNEI. The CDR3 covers 14 residues. This CDR3 is CASSAPITTYEQYF. CDR3 nucleotide sequence: TGTGCCAGCAGTGCGCCCATTACAACCTACGAGCAGTACTTC.

There are a few counts of this clone. The rearrangement links TRBV7-7 to TRBJ2-1; a possible D gene is TRBD2 (5 bases). Between the trimmed V and J ends, which lost 1 base and 0 bases, there was a span of 7 bases. The CDR3 totals 15 residues. Per germline, CDR1 SSHAT and CDR2 FNYEAQ (reference sequence). The CDR3 DNA is TGTGCCAGCAGCTTAGAGCGGAGCTCCTACAATGAGCAGTTCTTC. This codes for CASSLERSSYNEQFF. The full variable domain, completed using reference TRBV7-7 and TRBJ2-1, is GAGVSQSPRYKVTKRGQDVTLRCDPISSHATLYWYQQALGQGPEFLTYFNYEAQPDKSGLPSDRFSAERPEGSISTLTIQRTEQRDSAMYRCASSLERSSYNEQFFGPGTRLTVL.

The CDR3 DNA is TGTGCCAGCTCACCTTACGGCGGTTCTCCCTACGAGCAGTACTTC. Translation: CASSPYGGSPYEQYF. This chain links TRBV18 with TRBJ2-7; D not resolved. Germline CDR1 and CDR2: KGHSH and LQKENI. The CDR3 loop spans 15 amino acids. V was pared by 3 bases and J by 2 bases, with 14 bases between.

The chain is built from TRBV19 and TRBJ1-2; D perhaps matches TRBD1 (5 bases). V lost 4 bases and J lost 2, with 11 bases in between. CDR3 length: 14 amino acids. Germline values: CDR1 LNHDA, CDR2 SQIVND (reference sequence). The chain's CDR3 is CASSRDGKNYGYTF. CDR3 DNA: TGTGCCAGTAGTAGGGACGGGAAAAACTATGGCTACACCTTC.